The clone carrying this TCR beta chain was seen a handful of times. The entry originates in a study of identical twins. TCRdb reprocessed the 5' RACE reads with MiXCR, giving one entry per CDR3 protein. The table shows roughly 480,000 distinct CDR3 sequences, with approximately 25% occurring only once. Germline V gene data show CDR1 as SGHTA and CDR2 as FQGTGA. The length of the CDR3 is 13 residues. The ends were cut back, 3 bases at V and 7 bases at J, with 13 bases in the middle. In addition, the sample was reused for a study of T cells expressing NK-cell markers. From that second work: The leading position in the CD3+CD56-NKG2C+ fraction of several donors also went to these clonotypes.

The sequenced sample consisted of CD4+ T cells sorted from blood. V usage is TRBV7-3 and J usage is TRBJ2-7; D is unresolved. This sequence originates from a young woman in good health. CDR3: CASSFGRTGEQYF. The DNA of the CDR3 is TGTGCCAGCAGCTTCGGGCGGACGGGTGAGCAGTACTTC.